This T cell receptor beta chain was recovered during a study of T cell responses to AZD1222 COVID-19 vaccine. Assay: immunoSEQ multiplex PCR; the TCRdb copy retains only in-frame clones and omits some. The sample shows roughly 170,000 clones, around 94% of them seen only once. This clone occurred once. With V trimmed by 0 bases and J by 8 bases, 7 bases remained unmatched. The CDR3 is 14 amino acids. Per the germline V gene, CDR1 is SGHNT and CDR2 is YYREEE (reference sequence). The chain employs TRBV5-4 and TRBJ1-1, with TRBD1 matching 7 bases. The sequenced sample was peripheral blood, obtained 28 days after the second AZD1222 dose. The receptor was isolated from an adult who received the AZD1222 COVID-19 vaccine. The CDR3 here is CASSLGWTGKEAFF. The DNA for the CDR3 is TGTGCCAGCAGCTTGGGGTGGACAGGCAAGGAAGCTTTCTTT.